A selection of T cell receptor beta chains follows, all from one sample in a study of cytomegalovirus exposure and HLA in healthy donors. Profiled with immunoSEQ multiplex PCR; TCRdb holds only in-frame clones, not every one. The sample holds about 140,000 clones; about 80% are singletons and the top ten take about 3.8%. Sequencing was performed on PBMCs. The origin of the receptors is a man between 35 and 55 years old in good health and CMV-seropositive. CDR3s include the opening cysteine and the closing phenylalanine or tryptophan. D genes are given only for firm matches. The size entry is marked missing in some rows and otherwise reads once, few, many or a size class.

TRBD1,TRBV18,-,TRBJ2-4,TGTGCCAGCTCACCAAGACAGGGGGAGGCCAAAAACATTCAGTACTTC,CASSPRQGEAKNIQYF
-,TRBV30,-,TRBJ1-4,TGTGCCTGGAACCCGACACAATTTGCAACTAATGAAAAACTGTTTTTT,CAWNPTQFATNEKLFF
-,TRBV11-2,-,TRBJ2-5,TGTGCCAGCAGCTTAGTGCGTAGCGTTGAGACCCAGTACTTC,CASSLVRSVETQYF
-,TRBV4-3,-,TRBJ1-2,TGCGCCAGCAGCCAAGAAACTGGGCCGGCCTATGGCTACACCTTC,CASSQETGPAYGYTF
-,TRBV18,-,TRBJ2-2,TGTGCCAGCTCACCCAAAAGCGGGTCTCTATCCGGGGAGCTGTTTTTT,CASSPKSGSLSGELFF
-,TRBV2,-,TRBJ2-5,TGTGCCAGCAGTGACCTTCAGACAGGCCAAGAGACCCAGTACTTC,CASSDLQTGQETQYF
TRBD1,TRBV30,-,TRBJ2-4,TGTGCCTGGAGTCCGCGGGACAGGGATGGAGACATTCAGTACTTC,CAWSPRDRDGDIQYF
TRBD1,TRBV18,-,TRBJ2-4,TGTGCCAGCTCACCTAGACAGGGGATGGACATTCAGTACTTC,CASSPRQGMDIQYF
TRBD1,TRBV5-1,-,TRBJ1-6,TGCGCCAGCAGCCCCCAGGGGGCTAGAAATTCACCCCTCCACTTT,CASSPQGARNSPLHF
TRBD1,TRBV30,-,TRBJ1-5,TGTGCCTGGAGTGTAGGGACAGGGAATCAGCCCCAGCATTTT,CAWSVGTGNQPQHF
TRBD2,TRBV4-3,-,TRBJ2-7,TGCGCCAGCAGCCAAACCTGGGGAGGGGCCACCTACGAGCAGTACTTC,CASSQTWGGATYEQYF
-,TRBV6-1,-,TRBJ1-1,TGTGCCAGCAGTCCTAGGGAGGGAACTGAAGCTTTCTTT,CASSPREGTEAFF
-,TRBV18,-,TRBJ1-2,TGTGCCAGCTCAGGGGGCGACGGCTACACCTTC,CASSGGDGYTF
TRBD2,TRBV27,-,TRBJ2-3,TGTGCCAGCAGTTTGTCTCTCCGCGGGAGGGCCTGGGAAGATACGCAGTATTTT,CASSLSLRGRAWEDTQYF
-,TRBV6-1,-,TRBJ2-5,TGTGCCAGCAGTGAACTAAACCTACCGCAGTACTTC,CASSELNLPQYF
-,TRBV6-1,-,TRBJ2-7,TGTGCCAGCAGTGTACCGACAGATACCTACGAGCAGTACTTC,CASSVPTDTYEQYF
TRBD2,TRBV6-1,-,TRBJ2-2,TGTGCCAGCACCACGGGCGGGGGCACCGGGGAGCTGTTTTTT,CASTTGGGTGELFF
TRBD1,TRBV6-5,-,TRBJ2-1,TGTGCCAGCAGTAACCAGGACAGGAGACTCTTTAATCAGTTCTTC,CASSNQDRRLFNQFF
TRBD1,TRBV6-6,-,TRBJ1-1,TGTGCCAGCAGTTACTCCTGGACAGGGGGACAGGGAGCTTTCTTT,CASSYSWTGGQGAFF
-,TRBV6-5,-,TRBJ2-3,TGTGCCAGCAGTTACGAAGGGGGAGGGCCGGATACGCAGTATTTT,CASSYEGGGPDTQYF
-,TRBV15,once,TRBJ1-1,TGTGCCACCAGCAGAGAAGAGGATATGAACACTGAAGCTTTCTTT,CATSREEDMNTEAFF
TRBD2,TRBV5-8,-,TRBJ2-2,TGTGCCAGCAGCTGGGGGCTAGCGGGAGTGGACACCGGGGAGCTGTTTTTT,CASSWGLAGVDTGELFF
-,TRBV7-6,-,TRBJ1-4,TGTGCCAGCAGCTCCGGGCGGGTGTTGGGTGAAAAACTGTTTTTT,CASSSGRVLGEKLFF
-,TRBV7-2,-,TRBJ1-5,TGTGCCAGCAGCTTAGCAGGCGGGGGCTCTAATCAGCCCCAGCATTTT,CASSLAGGGSNQPQHF
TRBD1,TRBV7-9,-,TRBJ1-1,TGTGCCAGCAGCCCCCCCGGGACAGGGGGCGACGCTGAAGCTTTCTTT,CASSPPGTGGDAEAFF
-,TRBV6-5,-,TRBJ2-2,TGTGCCAGCGCCATCCCAGGGTCCGGCACCGGGGAGCTGTTTTTT,CASAIPGSGTGELFF
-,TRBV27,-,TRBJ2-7,TGTGCCAGCAGTCGGTACAGGGTCGGGCCGTCAAGCGAGCAGTACTTC,CASSRYRVGPSSEQYF
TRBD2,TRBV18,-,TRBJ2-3,TGTGCCAGCTCACCAAGCGGGGCGGCAGATACGCAGTATTTT,CASSPSGAADTQYF
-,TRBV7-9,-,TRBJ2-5,TGTGCCAGCAGCTTTGCAGGTTTTCAAGAGACCCAGTACTTC,CASSFAGFQETQYF
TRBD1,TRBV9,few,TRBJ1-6,TGTGCCAGCAGCCCTAGGTGGGACAGGGTTAATTCACCCCTCCACTTT,CASSPRWDRVNSPLHF
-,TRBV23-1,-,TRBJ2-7,TGCGCCAGCAGTCAATTCTCCCCTCACACAGGGAGATACGAGCAGTACTTC,CASSQFSPHTGRYEQYF
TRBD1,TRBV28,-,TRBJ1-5,TGTGCCAGCAGTCTCTCGAGGACAGGGGGCCTTGAGCGTCAGCCCCAGCATTTT,CASSLSRTGGLERQPQHF
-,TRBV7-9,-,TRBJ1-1,TGTTCCAGCAGCCTAATAAACCTGAGAGCTTTCTTT,CSSSLINLRAFF
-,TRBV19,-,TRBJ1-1,TGTGCCAGTAGATGGGAGGGGGATTACACTGAAGCTTTCTTT,CASRWEGDYTEAFF